This is a list of T cell receptor beta chains from one sample in a study of cytomegalovirus exposure and HLA in healthy donors. TCRdb's copy holds only in-frame clones and misses some; the assay was immunoSEQ multiplex PCR. This repertoire comprises fewer than 150,000 clones; its ten largest clones make up roughly 2.5%. Sequencing was carried out using PBMCs. These receptors were collected from a man aged 40-50 years in good health and CMV-seronegative. Each CDR3 is given with its conserved first and last residue. D genes are given only for firm matches.

J	V	D	CDR3	DNA
TRBJ2-7	TRBV7-7	TRBD1	CASSLGQGGEQYF	TGTGCCAGCAGCCTCGGACAGGGAGGCGAGCAGTACTTC
TRBJ1-3	TRBV4-2	.	CASSQAPRVSSGNTIYF	TGTGCCAGCAGCCAAGCCCCGCGTGTTTCGTCTGGAAACACCATATATTTT
TRBJ1-4	TRBV7-8	TRBD1	CASSRDRVGEKLFF	TGTGCCAGCAGCCGAGACAGGGTGGGGGAAAAACTGTTTTTT
TRBJ1-1	TRBV20-1	.	CSARRAEAFF	TGCAGTGCTAGACGGGCTGAAGCTTTCTTT
TRBJ2-5	TRBV7-8	.	CASSSTRVQETQYF	TGTGCCAGCAGCTCCACACGGGTGCAAGAGACCCAGTACTTC
TRBJ2-5	TRBV5-1	.	CASSLKGGETQYF	TGCGCCAGCAGCTTGAAGGGCGGGGAGACCCAGTACTTC
TRBJ2-1	TRBV4-2	TRBD2	CASSQDSGEAGDHNEQFF	TGTGCCAGCAGCCAAGATTCCGGTGAAGCGGGGGACCACAATGAGCAGTTCTTC
TRBJ1-1	TRBV6-5	.	CASSYSSPTEAFF	TGTGCCAGCAGTTACTCCTCTCCTACTGAAGCTTTCTTT
TRBJ2-7	TRBV5-1	TRBD2	CASSFGSGGNEQYF	TGCGCCAGCAGCTTCGGTAGCGGGGGCAACGAGCAGTACTTC
TRBJ2-3	TRBV10-3	TRBD2	CAIRPGLADTDTQYF	TGTGCCATCAGGCCGGGACTAGCGGACACAGATACGCAGTATTTT
TRBJ1-1	TRBV5-8	.	CASSFLPGGNTEAFF	TGTGCCAGCAGCTTTCTCCCGGGGGGGAACACTGAAGCTTTCTTT